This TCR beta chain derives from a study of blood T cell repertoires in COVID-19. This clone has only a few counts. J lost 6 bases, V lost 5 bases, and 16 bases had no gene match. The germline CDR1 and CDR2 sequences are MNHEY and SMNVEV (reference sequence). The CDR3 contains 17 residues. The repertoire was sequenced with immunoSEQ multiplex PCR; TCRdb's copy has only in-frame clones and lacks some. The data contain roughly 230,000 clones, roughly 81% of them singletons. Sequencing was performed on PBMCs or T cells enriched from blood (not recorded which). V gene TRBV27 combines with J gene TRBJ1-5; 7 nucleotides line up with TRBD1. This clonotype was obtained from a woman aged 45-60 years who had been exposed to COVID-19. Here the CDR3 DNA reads TGTGCCAGCAGTCCCAGGATACAGGGGTGGATTGGTCAGCCCCAGCATTTT. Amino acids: CASSPRIQGWIGQPQHF.